This passage covers 5 T cell receptor beta chains from one sample sequenced in a study of T cell responses to AZD1222 COVID-19 vaccine. Measured with immunoSEQ multiplex PCR; TCRdb has only the in-frame clones, and not every one. Of about 120,000 clones listed, roughly 91% are singletons. The specimen comprised peripheral blood, sampled 28 days after the second AZD1222 dose. The origin of the receptors is an adult who received the AZD1222 COVID-19 vaccine.

V is TRBV7-2 and J is TRBJ1-1; D remains ambiguous. In germline, CDR1 is SGHTA, CDR2 FQGNSA. Trimming removed 0 bases at V and 1 base at J, with 3 bases between. The CDR3 spans 13 residues. As DNA, the CDR3 is TGTGCCAGCAGCTTAGCTGCGAACACTGAAGCTTTCTTT. Protein sequence: CASSLAANTEAFF.

The chain links TRBV5-6 to TRBJ2-3; tentatively, D is TRBD2 (6 bases). CDR1 and CDR2 from the germline V gene are SGHDT and YYEEEE. The germline V and J ends were trimmed by 4 bases and 0 bases, with 12 bases remaining between them. CDR3 size: 15 residues. The CDR3 nucleotides read TGTGCCAGCAGCCTCCCCGCGGGGAGCACAGATACGCAGTATTTT. It translates to CASSLPAGSTDTQYF.

DNA for the CDR3: TGTGCCAGCTCACCACCGATGGCGAGCTCTGGAAACACCATATATTTT. This codes for CASSPPMASSGNTIYF. This chain connects TRBV18 to TRBJ1-3; D uncertain. The ends were cut back, 0 bases at V and 0 bases at J, with 9 bases in the middle. Looked up from germline, CDR1 is KGHSH and CDR2 is LQKENI. This CDR3 region has 16 residues.

This clone was seen only once. The chain couples TRBV3-1 (or the pseudogene TRBV3-2) to TRBJ1-1; D gene uncertain. This CDR3 is built from 14 residues. Between the trimmed V and J ends, which lost 1 base and 4 bases, there was a span of 10 bases. Germline-derived CDR1 and CDR2 are LGHDT and YNNKEL (reference sequence). The CDR3 reads CASSQVEGSTEAFF. CDR3 DNA sequence: TGTGCCAGCAGCCAAGTTGAGGGCTCCACTGAAGCTTTCTTT.

The chain links TRBV18 to TRBJ1-1; a possible D gene is TRBD1 (5 bases). Germline values: CDR1 KGHSH, CDR2 LQKENI. The CDR3 covers 15 residues. Trimming left V 4 bases short and J 2 bases short, with 14 bases between. The CDR3 DNA sequence: TGTGCCAGCTCACACCGGGACGGTGAAAACACTGAAGCTTTCTTT. It encodes CASSHRDGENTEAFF.